Included here is one T cell receptor (beta chain) sequence, with context. Its antigen remains unidentified. The entry originates in a study of post-analysis software for immune sequencing data. Study information: Patients with relapsing-remitting, secondary progressive and progressive-relapsing multiple sclerosis courses were all represented. Study-wide results and caveats: Compared with controls, patients had more of five or six TRBV segments, including TRBV5-6, TRBV5-1 and TRBV20-1. Compared against controls, patients with multiple sclerosis displayed significantly lower normalized Chao1 diversity. Analysis by F measure revealed that same-batch samples clustered strongly together.

Unique molecular identifiers featured in each of the TCR beta cDNA libraries. TCRdb recomputed calls from the PCR reads with MiXCR, one row per CDR3 protein. The repertoire has 700,000 to 900,000 distinct CDR3 sequences, about 43% of them found once; the top ten carry roughly 4.9%. The CDR3 covers 17 residues. The V and J ends lost 4 bases and 4 bases, in that order; junction bases with no gene match: 9. Looked up from germline, CDR1 is LNHNV and CDR2 is YYDKDF (reference sequence). The J gene is TRBJ2-3, the V gene TRBV15; 12 nucleotides align to TRBD1. Sequences were obtained from blood. This receptor was taken from a girl between 5 and 17 years old with multiple sclerosis. CDR3 amino acids: CATSTPPGQGAADTQYF. The CDR3 nucleotides read TGTGCCACCAGCACCCCACCGGGACAGGGGGCAGCAGATACGCAGTATTTT.